The clone carrying this TCR beta chain was detected only a few times. Assay: immunoSEQ multiplex PCR; the TCRdb copy retains only in-frame clones and omits some. This table holds about 130,000 clones, about four fifths found once. This record belongs to a study of blood T cell repertoires in COVID-19. Trimming pared 2 bases from V and 6 bases from J, leaving 8 bases between. CDR1 is SGHTA, CDR2 FQGNSA, per germline. This CDR3 has 13 amino acids. The sequenced sample was peripheral blood. The chain employs TRBV7-2 and TRBJ2-1; no firm D call. The receptor was isolated from a man aged 35 to 55 with active or convalescent COVID-19. The CDR3, as DNA: TGTGCCAGCAGCTTACGACTGATCAATGAGCAGTTCTTC. Translating it yields CASSLRLINEQFF.